One and the same sample provided the 18 T cell receptor beta chains below, sequenced in a study of blood T cell repertoires in COVID-19. Measured with immunoSEQ multiplex PCR; TCRdb has only the in-frame clones, and not every one. This repertoire shows fewer than 200,000 clones, under 90% found once; its top ten account for approximately 12%. Sequencing used PBMCs or T cells enriched from blood (not recorded which). These receptors all stem from a man aged 45-60 years who had recovered from COVID-19.

In this sample, this clone turned up a few times. The gene calls are TRBV5-1 and TRBJ1-4; 7 bases line up with TRBD1. Germline trimming cut 0 bases from V and 6 bases from J; bases unmatched to any gene: 5. Germline assignment: CDR1 SGHRS and CDR2 YFSETQ. The CDR3 sequence is 15 residues long. The CDR3 bases are TGCGCCAGCAGCTTGGGAGGGGGCCGGGATGAAAAACTGTTTTTT. The encoded protein is CASSLGGGRDEKLFF.

The chain recombines TRBV11-2 with TRBJ1-2; TRBD1 aligns across 7 bases. With 5 bases clipped from V and 4 bases from J, the junction kept 7 bases outside the gene matches. Per the germline V gene, CDR1 is SGHAT and CDR2 is FQNNGV. The CDR3 spans 14 residues. CDR3 in amino acids: CASSETGAPYGYTF. DNA of the CDR3: TGTGCCAGCAGCGAAACAGGGGCCCCCTATGGCTACACCTTC.

In its sample, this clone was seen once. V usage is TRBV5-1 and J usage is TRBJ1-4; the match to TRBD1 covers 12 bases. The CDR3 sequence is 13 residues long. Germline-derived CDR1 and CDR2 are SGHRS and YFSETQ. V shed 3 bases, J shed 12 bases, and the junction held 3 bases outside the gene matches. The CDR3 DNA reads as TGCGCCAGCAGCTGGGACAGGGGGCAAGAACTGTTTTTT. This sequence encodes CASSWDRGQELFF.

The V call is TRBV11-2, the J call TRBJ1-1; D not certain. CDR1 and CDR2 from the germline V gene are SGHAT and FQNNGV. Trimming left V 1 base short and J 3 bases short, with 18 bases between. The CDR3 loop spans 17 amino acids. The CDR3 spells CASSLAPWTRRDTEAFF. The CDR3 DNA sequence: TGTGCCAGCAGCTTAGCCCCTTGGACTCGGAGGGACACTGAAGCTTTCTTT.

The rearrangement uses TRBV5-1 and TRBJ2-7; TRBD1 matches 9 bases. Per the germline V gene, CDR1 is SGHRS and CDR2 is YFSETQ. This CDR3 region has 15 residues. Losses at the gene ends were 5 bases for V and 0 bases for J; bases not matched to a gene: 6. The CDR3 here is CASRSQDRGSYEQYF. CDR3 nucleotides: TGCGCCAGCAGGTCCCAGGACAGGGGCTCCTACGAGCAGTACTTC.

This chain connects TRBV30 to TRBJ2-4; 7 positions agree with TRBD2. The V and J ends lost 5 bases and 9 bases, in that order; junction bases with no gene match: 1. Per the germline V gene, CDR1 is GTSNPN and CDR2 is SVGIG (reference sequence). This CDR3 has 10 residues. CDR3 sequence reads: CAWGEGIQYF. The CDR3 DNA reads TGTGCCTGGGGGGAGGGCATTCAGTACTTC.

V and J are TRBV9 and TRBJ1-2, with 8 bases that match TRBD1. The junction had 12 bases not matched to a gene; V was cut back by 4 bases and J by 4 bases. The CDR3 runs 16 residues. In germline, CDR1 is SGDLS, CDR2 YYNGEE. The CDR3 nucleotides read TGTGCCAGCAGCCCTCGCGGACAGGGTGGGAGCTATGGCTACACCTTC. This encodes CASSPRGQGGSYGYTF.

The chain's CDR3 is CASSYGTGVSNEQFF. In DNA, the CDR3 is TGTGCCAGCAGTTACGGGACAGGGGTTTCGAATGAGCAGTTCTTC. The genes are TRBV5-5 and TRBJ2-1; 10 bases align to TRBD1. There are 15 residues in the CDR3. Per the germline V gene, CDR1 is SGHKS and CDR2 is YYEKEE (reference sequence). Germline trimming cut 5 bases from V and 7 bases from J; bases unmatched to any gene: 9. The variable domain in full, completed from reference TRBV5-5 and TRBJ2-1, reads DAGVTQSPTHLIKTRGQQVTLRCSPISGHKSVSWYQQVLGQGPQFIFQYYEKEERGRGNFPDRFSARQFPNYSSELNVNALLLGDSALYLCASSYGTGVSNEQFFGPGTRLTVL.

This sequence joins TRBV5-1 and TRBJ1-1; weak D call: TRBD1 (6 bases). From germline, CDR1 is SGHRS and CDR2 YFSETQ. The CDR3 is 13 amino acids. The V end lost 7 bases, the J end lost 5 bases, and 15 bases lay between the germline ends. Written as DNA, the CDR3 is TGCGCCAGCTGGGGGCAGGGAGGGACTGAAGCTTTCTTT. Its translation: CASWGQGGTEAFF. Full variable domain (outside the CDR3, taken from reference TRBV5-1 and TRBJ1-1): KAGVTQTPRYLIKTRGQQVTLSCSPISGHRSVSWYQQTPGQGLQFLFEYFSETQRNKGNFPGRFSGRQFSNSRSEMNVSTLELGDSALYLCASWGQGGTEAFFGQGTRLTVV.

The chain recombines TRBV6-5 with TRBJ1-4; a weak D match, TRBD1 (5 bases). Per germline, CDR1 MNHEY and CDR2 SVGAGI. This CDR3 comprises 14 residues. The ends were cut back, 7 bases at V and 8 bases at J, with 17 bases in the middle. This CDR3 reads CASNPRAGNEKLFF. The DNA of the CDR3 is TGTGCCAGCAATCCCAGGGCGGGGAACGAAAAACTGTTTTTT.

CDR3 amino acids: CASSFNSRDSPLHF. The CDR3 DNA reads as TGTGCCAGCAGCTTTAATTCGCGAGATTCACCCCTCCACTTT. The chain recombines TRBV7-8 with TRBJ1-6, with D hard to call. The ends were cut back, 3 bases at V and 8 bases at J, with 11 bases in the middle. Germline V gives CDR1 SGHVS, CDR2 FQNEAQ. There are 14 residues in the CDR3.

A few counts support this clone. This chain uses TRBV9 with TRBJ1-6; the D is unclear. V lost 0 bases and J 4 bases, leaving 8 bases between the germline ends. Per the germline V gene, CDR1 is SGDLS and CDR2 is YYNGEE. The CDR3 loop spans 15 amino acids. Here the CDR3 reads CASSVVGGYNSPLHF. In nucleotides, the CDR3 is TGTGCCAGCAGCGTAGTAGGCGGGTATAATTCACCCCTCCACTTT. Together with reference TRBV9 and TRBJ1-6, the CDR3 gives the full variable domain: DSGVTQTPKHLITATGQRVTLRCSPRSGDLSVYWYQQSLDQGLQFLIQYYNGEERAKGNILERFSAQQFPDLHSELNLSSLELGDSALYFCASSVVGGYNSPLHFGNGTRLTVT.

The chain employs TRBV30 and TRBJ1-2, with D unclear. Germline V gene lookup returns CDR1 GTSNPN and CDR2 SVGIG (reference sequence). This CDR3 comprises 14 residues. Trimming removed 2 bases from V and 4 bases from J, with 14 bases in between. The DNA of the CDR3 is TGTGCCTGGAGTCAGATGAGGGTGTCCTATGGCTACACCTTC. This codes for CAWSQMRVSYGYTF.

The CDR3 loop reads CASSLSFFLGEQYF. The CDR3 nucleotides read TGTGCCAGCAGCTTGTCATTTTTTCTAGGCGAGCAGTACTTC. The J gene is TRBJ2-7, the V gene TRBV5-4; unclear D gene. Trimming left V 1 base short and J 6 bases short, with 14 bases between. Germline V CDR1 and CDR2: SGHNT, YYREEE (reference sequence). The CDR3 consists of 14 residues.

This clone was observed a handful of times. One junction end disagrees with the germline gene, perhaps due to a read error. The chain uses TRBV2 and TRBJ2-7, with D maybe TRBD1 (6 bases). Germline V gene sequence: CDR1 SNHLY, CDR2 FYNNEI. This CDR3 is built from 9 residues. DNA of the CDR3: TGTGCCAGCCGCCGACAGGACAACTTC. The encoded protein is CASRRQDNF.

This clone was seen a few times. V and J are TRBV7-9 and TRBJ2-3; 8 positions match TRBD1. Looked up from germline, CDR1 is SEHNR and CDR2 is FQNEAQ (reference sequence). The CDR3 sequence is 16 residues long. The V gene end was trimmed by 8 bases and the J gene end by 1 base; junction bases not matched to a gene: 11. This CDR3 reads CASSRNDRGGTDTQYF. In DNA, the CDR3 is TGTGCCAGCTCTAGGAACGACAGGGGTGGCACAGATACGCAGTATTTT.

The chain combines TRBV29-1 with TRBJ1-2; 7 nucleotides agree with TRBD1. The CDR3 loop spans 17 amino acids. Trimming cost V 0 bases and J 2 bases; bases outside gene matches: 12. Germline V gene data show CDR1 as SQVTM and CDR2 as ANQGSEA. CDR3 in DNA: TGCAGCGTTGAAGATCTAGGGGGACAGTGCGTCAACTATGGCTACACCTTC. Its protein product is CSVEDLGGQCVNYGYTF.

The rearrangement joins TRBV2 to TRBJ2-7, with D tentatively TRBD2 (5 bases). This CDR3 comprises 15 residues. Trimming cost V 3 bases and J 0 bases, with 12 bases left between them. Germline V gene sequence: CDR1 SNHLY, CDR2 FYNNEI. CDR3 residues: CASSELEALSYEQYF. CDR3 in DNA: TGTGCCAGCAGTGAGCTGGAGGCCCTCTCCTACGAGCAGTACTTC.